The clone carrying this T cell receptor beta chain was counted many times. Antigen specificity is unknown. V lost 5 bases to trimming and J lost 3 bases, with 11 bases between them. This CDR3 has 13 residues. The germline CDR1 and CDR2 sequences are MNHEY and SVGEGT. The entry originates in a study of T cells after yellow fever vaccination. Study-wide context: The fractions with low cell numbers were processed using SMART-Seq v4 Ultra Low Input.

A process of 5'RACE template switching, which added a universal primer site and UMIs, was used to make TCR cDNA. TCRdb re-analysed the 5' RACE reads in MiXCR, keeping a single row per CDR3 protein. The data contain 500,000 to 700,000 distinct CDR3 sequences, approximately 21% of them singletons. Study conclusions and caveats: Of the clonotypes, a small share occurred in both CD4 and CD8 compartments. Abundant clonotypes (contaminants from the bulk population) could be present in FACS-sorted repertoires.

This chain links TRBV6-2 or TRBV6-3 with TRBJ2-7, with unresolved D. The receptor comes from a man in his thirties or forties who received the YFV17D yellow fever vaccine. The sample consisted of PBMCs, taken 15 days after the yellow fever booster vaccination. This chain's CDR3 is CASSKPQDYEQYF. The CDR3 DNA follows: TGTGCCAGCAGTAAGCCCCAAGACTACGAGCAGTACTTC.